This T cell receptor beta chain was obtained from a study of a mutant IDH1 vaccine in newly diagnosed glioma. Whole-study context: Averaging approximately 42 years of age, treated patients were around 60% male and approximately 38% female. Before enrollment, the patients had been treated with radiotherapy alone, temozolomide alone, or both together. Most of them had received both.

Stated time point: baseline, week 1 (first vaccination visit). Treatment described: pre-vaccination baseline after standard-of-care therapy. Produced via immunoSEQ multiplex PCR; TCRdb's table is partial and in-frame only. The data show 20,000 to 30,000 clones, roughly nine tenths seen once. Findings of the study overall: Of all patients, 93.3% showed vaccine-induced immune responses.

The length of the CDR3 is 13 residues. Per the germline V gene, CDR1 is ENHRY and CDR2 is SYGVKD. Of note for this clone: Antigen specificity is unknown. At one boundary the junction diverges from the germline segment, which might be a read error.

The specimen comprised PBMCs, sampled from a glioma patient treated with radiotherapy, temozolomide or both. The V and J genes are TRBV10-3 and TRBJ1-1; D possibly corresponds to TRBD1 (5 bases). This receptor was identified in a man aged 30 to 45 with glioma. CDR3 DNA sequence: TGTGCCAGCAGTGATGTGGGACGCACTGAAGCTTTCTTT. Its translation: CASSDVGRTEAFF.